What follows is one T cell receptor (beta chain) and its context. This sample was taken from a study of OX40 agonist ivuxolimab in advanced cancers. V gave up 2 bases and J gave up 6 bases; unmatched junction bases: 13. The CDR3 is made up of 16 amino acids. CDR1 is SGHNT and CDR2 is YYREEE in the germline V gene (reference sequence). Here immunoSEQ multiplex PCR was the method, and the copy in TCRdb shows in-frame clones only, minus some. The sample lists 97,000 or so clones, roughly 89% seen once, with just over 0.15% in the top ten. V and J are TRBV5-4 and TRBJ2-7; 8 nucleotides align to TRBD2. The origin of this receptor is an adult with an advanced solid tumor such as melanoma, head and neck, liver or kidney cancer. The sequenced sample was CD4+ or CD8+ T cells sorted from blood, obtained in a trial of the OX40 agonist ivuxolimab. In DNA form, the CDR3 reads TGTGCCAGCAGCTTCGGGGGGGTAGGGCTCTTTCCCGAGCAGTACTTC. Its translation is CASSFGGVGLFPEQYF.